The rows below give T cell receptor beta chains drawn from one sample of a study of cytomegalovirus exposure and HLA in healthy donors. Assay used: immunoSEQ multiplex PCR; TCRdb lists only in-frame clones, some missing. This table has some 350,000 clones, roughly 87% appearing once. Source material: PBMCs. Every receptor here comes from a woman aged 30 to 39 in good health and CMV-seropositive. Each CDR3 is given with its conserved first and last residue. A D gene is named only where the DNA matches it firmly. Some rows mark clone size as missing; the rest say once, few, many or name a class of expanded clone.

-	once	TRBV2	TRBJ2-1	TGTGCCAGCAGTGAAGCGGGGGGGCTTCTAACCTACAATGAGCAGTTCTTC	CASSEAGGLLTYNEQFF
TRBD1	once	TRBV7-9	TRBJ1-1	TGTGCCAACCGGACAGGATTGGCGAGCACTGAAGCTTTCTTT	CANRTGLASTEAFF
TRBD1	-	TRBV9	TRBJ2-3	TGTGCCAGCAGCGTAGCGAACAGGGGCAGCACAGATACGCAGTATTTT	CASSVANRGSTDTQYF
-	few	TRBV4-3	TRBJ2-2	TGCGCCAGCAGCCAAGACCACAGGCTCCCCGGGGAGCTGTTTTTT	CASSQDHRLPGELFF
TRBD1	-	TRBV30	TRBJ2-3	TGTGCCTGGAGTGTAGCCAGGGGGCAGGCAGATACGCAGTATTTT	CAWSVARGQADTQYF
TRBD2	-	TRBV6-1	TRBJ2-1	TGTGCCAGCAGTGAAGAGGGGACTAGCGGGGTTAGCTCCTACAATGAGCAGTTCTTC	CASSEEGTSGVSSYNEQFF
-	-	TRBV18	TRBJ1-2	TGTGCCAGCTCACCACGGGTGGATGGCTACACCTTC	CASSPRVDGYTF
-	-	TRBV6-6	TRBJ2-7	TGTGGCACAGGGCGTTTTGCCTACGAGCAGTACTTC	CGTGRFAYEQYF
-	-	TRBV7-9	TRBJ2-7	TGTGCCAGCAGCTTAGTGTTAAGGGAACAGCTCGAAATTTCCTACGAGCAGTACTTC	CASSLVLREQLEISYEQYF
-	-	TRBV18	TRBJ2-7	TGTGCCAGCTCACCCTCTCCCCCGTCGGGGCAAGGGCAGTACTTC	CASSPSPPSGQGQYF
-	-	TRBV28	TRBJ1-2	TGTGCCAGCACCCCCGGGACCCACTCGAACTATGGCTACACCTTC	CASTPGTHSNYGYTF
-	-	TRBV18	TRBJ2-3	TGTGCCAGCTCAGGAAGAGGGGTGTCCACAGATACGCAGTATTTT	CASSGRGVSTDTQYF